This T cell receptor (beta chain) was identified in a study of T cell responses to AZD1222 COVID-19 vaccine. A note on this clone: Its target is not known.

Only in-frame clones appear in the TCRdb table, and some are missing; sequencing was by immunoSEQ multiplex PCR. This repertoire shows about 150,000 clones, 93% found once; its top ten account for 5.1%. Overall study results and limits: Among the donors, most were white British and more were female, and clonal diversity was possibly underestimated. Just a handful of people given AZD1222 tested seropositive at baseline.

CDR1 is SGHTS and CDR2 is YDEGEE in the germline V gene. This CDR3 is built from 16 residues. V lost 4 bases and J lost 0, with 14 bases in between. The sequencing used peripheral blood, collected on day 0 of AZD1222 vaccination. The source of this sequence is an adult in good health. This chain joins TRBV5-8 and TRBJ1-5, with D perhaps matching TRBD1 (5 bases). The CDR3 DNA sequence: TGTGCCAGCAGCCCCGGGACCTCGGGTAGCAATCAGCCCCAGCATTTT. This gives the protein CASSPGTSGSNQPQHF.